By its share, the clone carrying this T cell receptor beta chain is medium-sized. Its antigen is undetermined. The sample comes from a study of early T cells in non-severe SARS-CoV-2 infection. In the study overall: Sequencing was performed on bulk RNA from unsorted whole blood, leaving chains unpaired. Study conclusions and caveats: VDJdb matching skewed toward anti-spike CD8 responses, missing private and CD4 specificities.

This CDR3 has 15 residues. After removal of 4 bases from V and 4 bases from J, the junction contained 6 bases not matched to a gene. Germline-derived CDR1 and CDR2 are MDHEN and SYDVKM. Attachment of unique molecular identifiers to individual cDNA molecules was performed. TCRdb reprocessed the 5' RACE reads with MiXCR, giving one entry per CDR3 protein. This sample has tens of thousands of distinct CDR3 sequences, with around 4.2% found just once. Sequencing was carried out using whole blood. The sequence was collected from an adult who was a healthcare worker with PCR-confirmed SARS-CoV-2 infection or an uninfected control (not recorded which). V is TRBV28 and J is TRBJ2-2; 7 positions match TRBD2. The CDR3 loop reads CASSSLAGATGELFF. The CDR3, as DNA: TGTGCCAGCAGTTCTCTGGCGGGAGCCACCGGGGAGCTGTTTTTT.